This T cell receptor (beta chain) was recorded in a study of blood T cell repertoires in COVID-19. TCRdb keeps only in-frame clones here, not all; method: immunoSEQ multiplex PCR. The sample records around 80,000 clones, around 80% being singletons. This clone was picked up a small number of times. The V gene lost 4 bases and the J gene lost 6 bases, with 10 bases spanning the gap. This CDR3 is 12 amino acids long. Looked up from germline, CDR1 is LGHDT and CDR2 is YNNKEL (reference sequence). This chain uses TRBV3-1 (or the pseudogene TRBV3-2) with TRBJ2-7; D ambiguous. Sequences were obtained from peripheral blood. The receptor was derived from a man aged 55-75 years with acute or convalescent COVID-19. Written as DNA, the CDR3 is TGTGCCAGCAGCCGATCGGTGTCCGAGCAGTACTTC. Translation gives CASSRSVSEQYF.